Listed below are T cell receptor beta chains from one sample, sequenced in a study of cytomegalovirus exposure and HLA in healthy donors. This table comes from immunoSEQ multiplex PCR, and its TCRdb copy is limited to in-frame clones, with some not included. This table has some 240,000 clones, 92% appearing once. Material for sequencing was PBMCs. The receptors come from a girl aged 2-9 years in good health and CMV-seronegative. The CDR3 runs from the conserved cysteine through the conserved F or W. A D gene is named only where the DNA matches it firmly. Clone size appears in some rows only: once, few, many, or a class for an expanded clone.

V: TRBV9
J: TRBJ2-2
D: NA
size: NA
CDR3: CASSARLGVNTGELFF
DNA: TGTGCCAGCAGCGCTAGACTAGGGGTAAACACCGGGGAGCTGTTTTTT

V: TRBV10-3
J: TRBJ2-2
D: NA
size: few
CDR3: CAIRTPQTSPGNTGELFF
DNA: TGTGCCATCAGGACGCCACAGACTAGTCCGGGGAACACCGGGGAGCTGTTTTTT

V: TRBV23-1
J: TRBJ1-1
D: NA
size: NA
CDR3: CASSQQQGDTEAFF
DNA: TGCGCCAGCAGTCAGCAACAGGGAGACACTGAAGCTTTCTTT

V: TRBV7-2
J: TRBJ2-7
D: NA
size: NA
CDR3: CASSLRQETYEQYF
DNA: TGTGCCAGCAGCCTACGACAGGAAACCTACGAGCAGTACTTC

V: TRBV19
J: TRBJ2-7
D: NA
size: NA
CDR3: CASSPRPGMGEQYF
DNA: TGTGCCAGTAGTCCCCGCCCAGGGATGGGCGAGCAGTACTTC

V: TRBV23-1
J: TRBJ1-5
D: NA
size: NA
CDR3: CASSQHHRDRPMPQHF
DNA: TGCGCCAGCAGTCAACATCACAGGGATCGCCCGATGCCCCAGCATTTT

V: TRBV5-1
J: TRBJ2-7
D: NA
size: NA
CDR3: CASSLDAGLTYEQYF
DNA: TGCGCCAGCAGCTTGGATGCTGGCCTGACCTACGAGCAGTACTTC

V: TRBV10-2
J: TRBJ2-7
D: TRBD1
size: NA
CDR3: CASSDPSGGSYEQYF
DNA: TGCGCCAGCAGTGATCCATCAGGGGGCTCCTACGAGCAGTACTTC

V: TRBV5-6
J: TRBJ1-1
D: NA
size: NA
CDR3: CASSFLGAEAFF
DNA: TGTGCCAGCAGCTTCCTAGGGGCTGAAGCTTTCTTT

V: TRBV7-2
J: TRBJ1-2
D: NA
size: once
CDR3: CASSLGREGYTF
DNA: TGTGCCAGCAGCTTAGGACGGGAGGGCTACACCTTC

V: TRBV5-1
J: TRBJ2-1
D: TRBD2
size: NA
CDR3: CASSFTSGGHYEQFF
DNA: TGCGCCAGCAGCTTTACTAGCGGGGGGCACTATGAGCAGTTCTTC

V: TRBV28
J: TRBJ1-6
D: TRBD1
size: NA
CDR3: CASSLANRGSNSPLHF
DNA: TGTGCCAGCAGTTTAGCAAACAGGGGTTCCAATTCACCCCTCCACTTT

V: TRBV25-1
J: TRBJ1-1
D: TRBD1
size: once
CDR3: CASSDANRGAFF
DNA: TGTGCCAGCAGTGATGCTAACAGGGGAGCTTTCTTT

V: TRBV7-3
J: TRBJ2-5
D: NA
size: NA
CDR3: CASSPGPGGETQYF
DNA: TGTGCCAGTTCCCCGGGACCCGGAGGGGAGACCCAGTACTTC

V: TRBV19
J: TRBJ1-2
D: NA
size: NA
CDR3: CASTVPLSEGVNYGYTF
DNA: TGTGCCAGTACCGTACCCCTTAGTGAGGGGGTGAACTATGGCTACACCTTC

V: TRBV2
J: TRBJ2-7
D: NA
size: NA
CDR3: CALQLQAGRSYEQYF
DNA: TGTGCCCTACAGCTGCAAGCGGGCCGCTCCTACGAGCAGTACTTC

V: TRBV9
J: TRBJ2-1
D: TRBD2
size: NA
CDR3: CASSKLGLEGNEQFF
DNA: TGTGCCAGCAGCAAACTGGGACTAGAGGGGAATGAGCAGTTCTTC